This record looks at one T cell receptor (beta chain) sequence and its context. What it binds is not known. The data originate from a study of T cell clonotyping in hematopoietic cell transplantation. Study-level results: Broader posttransplant TCR repertoire diversity was predicted by graft donor and pretransplant recipient Inverse Simpson Index values. Recipient TCR diversity dropped after transplant; expanded clonotypes rose from day 30 to 180. Without cell sorting, CD4 versus CD8 contributions remain unresolved.

The method was immunoSEQ multiplex PCR; TCRdb's version includes in-frame clones alone and lacks a portion of them. The sample consists of over 15,000 clones, 70% to 90% of them appearing once. V lost 6 bases to trimming and J lost 4 bases, with 17 bases between them. Looked up from germline, CDR1 is MNHEY and CDR2 is SVGAGI. This CDR3 region has 15 residues. This receptor was obtained from a woman aged 40-49 years in good health. Some clones in this sample may be carry-over from other donors' samples. The sequenced sample consisted of peripheral blood mononuclear cells. V gene TRBV6-5 combines with J gene TRBJ2-3; maybe TRBD1 (6 bases). The CDR3 protein is CASSFALRGADTQYF. The CDR3 DNA reads as TGTGCCAGCAGCTTCGCTCTCAGGGGCGCAGATACGCAGTATTTT.